Below, 8 T cell receptor beta chains from the same sample are listed, as sequenced in a study of cytomegalovirus exposure and HLA in healthy donors listed by TCRdb under 2017. To prepare the library, the immunoSEQ multiplex PCR assay was applied. The multiplex PCR relied on a mix of 60 forward primers for TCR Vbeta segments and 13 reverse primers for TCR Jbeta segments. TCRdb stores this immuneACCESS table with in-frame sequences only. Part of the clones is absent; in the studies checked, under half of the shortfall reflects unresolved V genes, and no reason is known for the rest. For this sample the table gives about 160,000 clones, of which about 65% were detected only once. Over 6% of the sample belongs to the ten largest clones. The sample taken for sequencing was PBMCs. The receptors were sampled from a man aged 40-55 years in good health and CMV-seropositive.

The rearrangement joins TRBV29-1 to TRBJ2-3; 11 bases agree with TRBD2. Trimming took 5 bases from V and 5 from J; bases not matched to a gene: 12. The CDR3 loop spans 16 amino acids. The germline gives CDR1 SQVTM, CDR2 ANQGSEA. The CDR3 coding sequence is TGCAGCGTTCATGCCCTACTAGCGGGGGCGGGAGATACGCAGTATTTT. Amino acid sequence: CSVHALLAGAGDTQYF.

V usage is TRBV7-2 and J usage is TRBJ2-3; 9 nucleotides align to TRBD2. Germline values: CDR1 SGHTA, CDR2 FQGNSA. V trimming: 3 bases; J trimming: 5 bases; junction bases outside the gene matches: 6. The CDR3 sequence is 15 residues long. The CDR3: CASSLRGGQKDTQYF. For the CDR3, the DNA is TGTGCCAGCAGCTTGCGGGGGGGCCAAAAAGATACGCAGTATTTT.

V is TRBV4-3 and J is TRBJ2-5, with 13 bases aligning to TRBD2. Germline CDR1 LGHNA, CDR2 YSLEER. The junction had 8 bases not matched to a gene; V was cut back by 5 bases and J by 5 bases. The CDR3 is 16 amino acids. The CDR3 DNA follows: TGCGCCAGCAGCATGGGGACTAGCGGGGCCAGGGAGACCCAGTACTTC. It yields the protein CASSMGTSGARETQYF.

This chain links TRBV7-2 with TRBJ2-1; TRBD2 is a possible D gene (5 bases). Deletions cut 4 bases from V and 5 bases from J, with 9 bases between. Germline CDR1 reads SGHTA; CDR2 reads FQGNSA. The CDR3 contains 13 residues. CDR3 loop: CASSSWGDNEQFF. The CDR3 DNA reads TGTGCCAGCAGCTCGTGGGGAGACAATGAGCAGTTCTTC.

J is TRBJ1-3 and V is TRBV4-3; D possibly corresponds to TRBD1 (5 bases). Trimming left V 1 base short and J 2 bases short, with 15 bases between. Germline V lookup: CDR1 LGHNA, CDR2 YSLEER. This CDR3 region has 17 residues. The CDR3 region is CASSQVAGLRPGNTIYF. The CDR3 nucleotides read TGCGCCAGCAGCCAAGTTGCAGGGCTGCGGCCTGGAAACACCATATATTTT.

The chain uses TRBV29-1 and TRBJ2-1, with 7 bases matching TRBD2. CDR3 length equals 14 residues. Germline V lookup: CDR1 SQVTM, CDR2 ANQGSEA. V trimming: 7 bases; J trimming: 0 bases; junction bases outside the gene matches: 6. Written as DNA, the CDR3 is TGCAGCGGAGAGCGGGGTAGCTCCTACAATGAGCAGTTCTTC. This sequence encodes CSGERGSSYNEQFF.

The V gene is TRBV19, the J gene TRBJ1-2; weak D call: TRBD1 (5 bases). Germline values: CDR1 LNHDA, CDR2 SQIVND (reference sequence). V dropped 5 bases and J dropped 5 bases, with 18 bases sitting between them. The CDR3 totals 15 residues. CDR3 coding DNA: TGTGCCAGTAGTCTGGCGACGGACAACTTTTATGGCTACACCTTC. Translated: CASSLATDNFYGYTF.

Turning to this clone: Other DNA sequences within the sample encode an identical CDR3. The DNA of the CDR3 is TGCGCCAGCAGCCAAGATAGGGGGTACGAGCAGTACTTC. Residues: CASSQDRGYEQYF. V gene TRBV4-3 combines with J gene TRBJ2-7; maybe TRBD1 (6 bases). Germline CDR1 and CDR2: LGHNA and YSLEER. The V end lost 0 bases, the J end lost 4 bases, and 7 bases lay between the germline ends. The CDR3 contains 13 residues.